This TCR beta chain was obtained from a study of blood T cell repertoires in COVID-19. Study summary: Donors in the United States, Italy and Spain gave samples during acute or convalescent COVID-19. The analysed material was cDNA or gDNA that came from T cells, B-cell-depleted T cells, or PBMCs.

Original data processing: Nucleated cell counts were estimated from reference gene primer amplification. Here immunoSEQ multiplex PCR was the method, and the copy in TCRdb shows in-frame clones only, minus some. V and J calls and clone size are those listed in that table; D and trimming were worked out from the DNA. Among about 250,000 clones listed, approximately 92% were seen once. Sequencing was done on a sample of peripheral blood. The receptor comes from a woman aged 35 to 49 who had recovered from COVID-19.

DNA for the CDR3: TGTGCCAGCAGTTACAGAGACATTTTTGGCGAGCAGTACTTC. Translated, it gives CASSYRDIFGEQYF. The gene calls are TRBV6-5 and TRBJ2-7; the D is unclear. The CDR3 sequence is 14 residues long. V dropped 2 bases and J dropped 6 bases, with 14 bases sitting between them. Germline V gives CDR1 MNHEY, CDR2 SVGAGI.